One T cell receptor (beta chain) is described in this entry. The CDR3 runs to 13 residues. The germline V gene has CDR1 KGHDR and CDR2 SFDVKD. V was clipped by 4 bases and J by 4 bases, with 9 bases between them. Per the study methods: It was from reference gene primer amplification that nucleated cell counts were estimated. Some clones are missing from TCRdb's copy, which holds only in-frame ones; the method was immunoSEQ multiplex PCR. The V and J calls and clone size are taken from that table; D and trimming were inferred from the DNA. Here the sample spans roughly 240,000 clones, roughly 88% being singletons. This sample stems from a study of blood T cell repertoires in COVID-19. At the level of the study: Whether acute or convalescent, the COVID-19 samples came from the United States, Italy and Spain. In each case, the material was cDNA or gDNA derived from T cells, B-cell-depleted T cells, or PBMCs.

This TCR derives from a man in his forties who had recovered from COVID-19. The chain carries TRBV24-1 and TRBJ2-5, with D unresolved. The sequenced material came from peripheral blood. CDR3 DNA sequence: TGTGCCACCAGTGAACCAAACAGAGAGACCCAGTACTTC. Protein: CATSEPNRETQYF.